Each of the 9 T cell receptor beta chains below was sequenced from the same sample in a study of siplizumab effects on memory and regulatory T cells. Clones were read by immunoSEQ multiplex PCR, and TCRdb kept only the in-frame ones, dropping some. The table lists about 50,000 clones, over 90% of them singletons, with approximately 17% in the top ten. The material sequenced was CD8+ T cells sorted from blood. Source of these receptors: a human donor in good health.

The genes are TRBV14 and TRBJ2-7; either TRBD1 or TRBD2 may fit D (5 bases each). Germline CDR1 SGHDN, CDR2 FVKESK. CDR3 length equals 14 residues. Trimming removed 4 bases at V and 2 bases at J, with 12 bases between. In DNA, the CDR3 is TGTGCCAGCAGCCTTGGGACGGAGACCTACGAGCAGTACTTC. Protein sequence: CASSLGTETYEQYF. The variable domain in full, with the rest retrieved from reference TRBV14 and TRBJ2-7, is EAGVTQFPSHSVIEKGQTVTLRCDPISGHDNLYWYRRVMGKEIKFLLHFVKESKQDESGMPNNRFLAERTGGTYSTLKVQPAELEDSGVYFCASSLGTETYEQYFGPGTRLTVT.

The rearrangement links TRBV4-1 to TRBJ1-6, with D possibly matching TRBD1 (5 bases). Germline V gene data show CDR1 as MGHRA and CDR2 as YSYEKL. The CDR3 consists of 12 residues. V gave up 4 bases and J gave up 9 bases, with 7 bases separating them. CDR3 sequence reads: CASSPGRSPLHF. The CDR3 DNA sequence: TGCGCCAGCAGCCCAGGGCGTTCACCCCTCCACTTT.

The chain couples TRBV7-8 to TRBJ2-3; TRBD2 might be the D (6 bases). The CDR3 is 16 amino acids. CDR1 and CDR2 from the germline V gene are SGHVS and FQNEAQ. The V end lost 4 bases, the J end lost 2 bases, and 16 bases lay between the germline ends. CDR3 loop: CASSSKTRDFTDTQYF. For the CDR3, the DNA is TGTGCCAGCAGCTCAAAAACCCGGGACTTCACAGATACGCAGTATTTT.

The chain recombines TRBV9 with TRBJ2-7; D may be TRBD1 (6 bases). The CDR3 length is 14 residues. Germline CDR1 SGDLS, CDR2 YYNGEE. Trimming removed 3 bases from V and 2 bases from J, with 12 bases in between. CDR3 residues: CASSAPGQPYEQYF. The CDR3 nucleotides read TGTGCCAGCAGCGCCCCAGGACAGCCCTACGAGCAGTACTTC.

Only one count was recorded for this clone. The chain employs TRBV5-4 and TRBJ2-7, with D hard to call. CDR3 length: 15 residues. Trimming took 4 bases from V and 3 from J, leaving 17 bases between them. Germline CDR1 and CDR2: SGHNT and YYREEE (reference sequence). The CDR3 nucleotides are TGTGCCAGCAGCCACCCGGGCAAGGGAAACTACGAGCAGTACTTC. Amino acid sequence: CASSHPGKGNYEQYF.

V gene TRBV27 combines with J gene TRBJ2-5; 13 bases match TRBD2. Germline trimming cut 4 bases from V and 4 bases from J; bases unmatched to any gene: 6. Germline CDR1 reads MNHEY; CDR2 reads SMNVEV (reference sequence). This CDR3 spans 16 amino acids. CDR3 DNA sequence: TGTGCCAGCAGTTCCCCCGGACTAGCGGGAGCAGAGACCCAGTACTTC. The encoded protein is CASSSPGLAGAETQYF.

V usage is TRBV27 and J usage is TRBJ2-3; unclear D gene. This CDR3 spans 13 amino acids. The ends were cut back, 0 bases at V and 0 bases at J, with 1 base in the middle. Germline values: CDR1 MNHEY, CDR2 SMNVEV (reference sequence). Written as DNA, the CDR3 is TGTGCCAGCAGTTTATCAAGCACAGATACGCAGTATTTT. It yields the protein CASSLSSTDTQYF.

The rearrangement links TRBV4-1 to TRBJ1-4, with no clear D. Per the germline V gene, CDR1 is MGHRA and CDR2 is YSYEKL. CDR3 size: 18 residues. Trimming stripped 4 bases from V and 0 bases from J, with 18 bases between. The CDR3 sequence is CASSRHMRPDATNEKLFF. The DNA of the CDR3 is TGCGCCAGCAGCCGGCACATGAGGCCCGATGCAACTAATGAAAAACTGTTTTTT.

CDR3 residues: CASSPPGTGGPHEQYF. In DNA form, the CDR3 reads TGCGCCAGCAGCCCCCCCGGGACAGGGGGCCCCCACGAGCAGTACTTC. This chain joins TRBV5-1 and TRBJ2-7, with TRBD1 matching over 12 bases. The CDR3 is 16 amino acids. Germline values: CDR1 SGHRS, CDR2 YFSETQ. The V segment lost 4 bases and the J segment 5 bases; nucleotides outside the gene matches: 10.